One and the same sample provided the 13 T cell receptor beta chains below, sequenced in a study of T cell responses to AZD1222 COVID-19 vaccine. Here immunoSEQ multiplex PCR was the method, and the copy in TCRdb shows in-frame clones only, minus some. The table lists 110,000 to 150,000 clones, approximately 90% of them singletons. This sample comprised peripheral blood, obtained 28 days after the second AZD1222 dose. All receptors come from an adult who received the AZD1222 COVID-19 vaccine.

Here the CDR3 DNA reads TGTGCCAGCACCACCTCGGGGGACAGATTCTATGGCTACACCTTC. It codes for CASTTSGDRFYGYTF. The chain combines TRBV5-5 with TRBJ1-2; TRBD1 agrees at 7 bases. The germline CDR1 and CDR2 sequences are SGHKS and YYEKEE (reference sequence). V lost 6 bases to trimming and J lost 4 bases; unmatched junction nucleotides: 12. This CDR3 contains 15 residues. The full variable domain, in which reference TRBV5-5 and TRBJ1-2 provide the parts outside the CDR3, is DAGVTQSPTHLIKTRGQQVTLRCSPISGHKSVSWYQQVLGQGPQFIFQYYEKEERGRGNFPDRFSARQFPNYSSELNVNALLLGDSALYLCASTTSGDRFYGYTFGSGTRLTVV.

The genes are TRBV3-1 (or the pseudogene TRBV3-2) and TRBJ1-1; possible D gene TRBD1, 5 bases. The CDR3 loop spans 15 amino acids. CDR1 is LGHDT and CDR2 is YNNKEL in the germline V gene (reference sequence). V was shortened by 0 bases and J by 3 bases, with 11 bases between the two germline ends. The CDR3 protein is CASSQDPGWDTEAFF. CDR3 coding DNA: TGTGCCAGCAGCCAAGATCCAGGGTGGGACACTGAAGCTTTCTTT.

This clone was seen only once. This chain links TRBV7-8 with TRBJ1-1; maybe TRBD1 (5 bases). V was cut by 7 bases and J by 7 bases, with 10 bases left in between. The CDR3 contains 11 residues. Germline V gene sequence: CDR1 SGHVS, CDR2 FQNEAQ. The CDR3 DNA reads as TGTGCCAGCACGTCTAGGGGTGAAGCTTTCTTT. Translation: CASTSRGEAFF.

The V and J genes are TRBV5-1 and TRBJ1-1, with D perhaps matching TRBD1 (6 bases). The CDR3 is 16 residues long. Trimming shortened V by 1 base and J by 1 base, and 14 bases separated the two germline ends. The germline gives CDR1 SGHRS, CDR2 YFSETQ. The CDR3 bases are TGCGCCAGCAGCTTGAGGCCGGACAGACCGAACACTGAAGCTTTCTTT. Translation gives CASSLRPDRPNTEAFF. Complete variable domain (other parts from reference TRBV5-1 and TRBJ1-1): KAGVTQTPRYLIKTRGQQVTLSCSPISGHRSVSWYQQTPGQGLQFLFEYFSETQRNKGNFPGRFSGRQFSNSRSEMNVSTLELGDSALYLCASSLRPDRPNTEAFFGQGTRLTVV.

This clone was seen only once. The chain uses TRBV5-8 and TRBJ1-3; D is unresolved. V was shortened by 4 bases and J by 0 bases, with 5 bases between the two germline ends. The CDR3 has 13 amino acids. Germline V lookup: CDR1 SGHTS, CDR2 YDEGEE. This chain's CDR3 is CASSVNSGNTIYF. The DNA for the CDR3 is TGTGCCAGCAGCGTGAACTCTGGAAACACCATATATTTT.

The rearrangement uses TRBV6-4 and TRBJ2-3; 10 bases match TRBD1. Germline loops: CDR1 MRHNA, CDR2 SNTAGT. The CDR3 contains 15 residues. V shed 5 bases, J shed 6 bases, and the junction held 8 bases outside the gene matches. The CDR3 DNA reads TGTGCCAGCAGTTCCGGGACAGGGGAATCGGATACGCAGTATTTT. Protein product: CASSSGTGESDTQYF.

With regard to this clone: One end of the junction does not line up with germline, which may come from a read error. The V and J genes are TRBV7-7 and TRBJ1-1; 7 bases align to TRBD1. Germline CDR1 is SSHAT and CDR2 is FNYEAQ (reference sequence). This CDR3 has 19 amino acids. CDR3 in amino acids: CASSLALFLAGGSNTEAFF. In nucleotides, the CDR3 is TGTGCTAGCAGCTTAGCGCTTTTTTTGGCAGGGGGAAGTAACACTGAAGCTTTCTTT.

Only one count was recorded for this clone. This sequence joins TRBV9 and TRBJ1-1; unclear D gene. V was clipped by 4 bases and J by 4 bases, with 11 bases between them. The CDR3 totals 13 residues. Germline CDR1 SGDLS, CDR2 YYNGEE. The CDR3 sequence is CASSTVPATEAFF. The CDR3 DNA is TGTGCCAGCAGCACCGTCCCGGCCACTGAAGCTTTCTTT.

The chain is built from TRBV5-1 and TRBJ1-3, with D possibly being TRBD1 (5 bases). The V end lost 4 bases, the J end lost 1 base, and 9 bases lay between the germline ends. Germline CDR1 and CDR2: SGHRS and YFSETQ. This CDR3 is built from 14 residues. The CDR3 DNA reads TGCGCCAGCAGCACTGGGGGGTCTGGAAACACCATATATTTT. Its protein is CASSTGGSGNTIYF.

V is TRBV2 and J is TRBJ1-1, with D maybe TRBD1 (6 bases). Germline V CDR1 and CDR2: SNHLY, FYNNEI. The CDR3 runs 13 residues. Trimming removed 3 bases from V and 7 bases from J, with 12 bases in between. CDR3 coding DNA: TGTGCCAGCAGTGAGGGGACAAGGGATGAAGCTTTCTTT. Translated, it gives CASSEGTRDEAFF.

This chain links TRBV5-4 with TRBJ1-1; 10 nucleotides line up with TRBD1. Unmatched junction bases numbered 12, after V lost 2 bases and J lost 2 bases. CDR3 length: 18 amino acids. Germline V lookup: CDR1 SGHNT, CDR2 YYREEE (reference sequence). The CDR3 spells CASSFLYGDRGVNTEAFF. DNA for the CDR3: TGTGCCAGCAGCTTCCTTTATGGGGACAGGGGAGTTAACACTGAAGCTTTCTTT.

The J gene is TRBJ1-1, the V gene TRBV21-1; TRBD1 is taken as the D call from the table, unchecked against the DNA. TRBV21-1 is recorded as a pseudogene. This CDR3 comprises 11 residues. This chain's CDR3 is CARDRHRQASF. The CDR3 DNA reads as TGTGCCAGAGATCGTCACCGACAGGCGTCCTTT.

For the CDR3, the DNA is TGTGCCAGCAGCTCCCTAGGGACGGCTGAACGCGAGCAGTACTTC. Amino acid sequence: CASSSLGTAEREQYF. V is TRBV27 and J is TRBJ2-7, with D perhaps TRBD1 or TRBD2 (5 bases each). The V end was cut by 6 bases, the J end by 6 bases, with 21 bases between. CDR3 length: 15 amino acids. Germline values: CDR1 MNHEY, CDR2 SMNVEV (reference sequence).